This T cell receptor beta chain was sequenced during a study of beta chain features in type 1 diabetes. As every portion of the isolated RNA was reverse transcribed, the sequencing read expressed TCRB transcripts. Produced via immunoSEQ multiplex PCR; TCRdb's table is partial and in-frame only. The sample carries 400,000 to 600,000 clones, over 25% recorded once. The V and J ends lost 2 bases and 1 base respectively, with 6 bases between them. Germline V CDR1 and CDR2: MNHNS, SASEGT. The CDR3 totals 13 residues. The sample taken for sequencing was naive CD4+ T cells from blood. The gene calls are TRBV6-1 and TRBJ2-7; tentative D call: TRBD1 (5 bases). This receptor was taken from a man between 18 and 35 years old in good health. CDR3 sequence (DNA): TGTGCCAGCAGTGAAAGGGGATCCTACGAGCAGTACTTC. This sequence encodes CASSERGSYEQYF.